Listed below are T cell receptor beta chains from one sample, sequenced in a study of identical twins. TCRdb called the 5' RACE reads again in MiXCR, with one record for every CDR3 protein. In the table there are under 1 million distinct CDR3 sequences, 9% to 15% of which are singletons. In addition, the sample was reused for a study of yellow fever vaccine responses in identical twins.

The specimen sequenced was PBMCs. The receptor set was obtained from a young woman in good health. Each CDR3 is given without its conserved first and last residue. For some rows the clone size is stated as once, few or many, or as a class when expanded; others skip it.

TRBV5-1	few	ASRERQGNTEAF
TRBV7-9	-	ASSPQGNNQPQH
TRBV20-1	many	SARDWVNTEAF
TRBV9	few	ASSGGQVNQPQH
TRBV28	-	ASSLGSLAYIEQF
TRBV10-2	few	ASSDVTEQF
TRBV6-5	-	ASSWTSSGRVDTQY
TRBV5-5	once	ASSFPGAGDTQY
TRBV4-2	few	ASSQGLAGGPTGELF
TRBV7-6	-	ASSPGQGTNYYNSPLH
TRBV15	-	ATSRVLGFPGTGELF